This T cell receptor beta chain appears in the sequencing data of a study of Ad26.COV2.S vaccination and SARS-CoV-2 variants. Findings of the study overall: Possible underestimation of total T cell responses by the TCR breadth and depth analyses was noted. Spike-specific TCR breadth ran higher among vaccine recipients than placebo recipients.

Produced via immunoSEQ multiplex PCR; TCRdb's table is partial and in-frame only. This table holds 290,000 or so clones, over 75% found once. The treatment here: 15 to 20 received Ad26.COV2.S at low or high dose, single or two shots; 5 received placebo; per-sample allocation not given. It was on day 63 after the first vaccine or placebo injection that samples were taken. On this clone: Its antigen remains unidentified.

Germline CDR1 reads MNHNY; CDR2 reads SVGAGI (reference sequence). CDR3 length: 14 residues. V was shortened by 5 bases and J by 1 base, with 11 bases between the two germline ends. This rearrangement joins TRBV6-6 to TRBJ1-1, with a tentative D call TRBD1 (5 bases). This receptor was taken from a person between 18 and 60 years old who received the Ad26.COV2.S COVID-19 vaccine or a placebo. Specimen: peripheral blood, collected in a trial of Ad26.COV2.S vaccine versus placebo. The CDR3 sequence: CASSLDRRNTEAFF. The CDR3 region has the DNA TGTGCCAGCAGTCTAGACAGAAGGAACACTGAAGCTTTCTTT.